This passage covers 9 T cell receptor beta chains from one sample sequenced in a study of kidney transplant recipient with SARS-CoV-2 infection. TCRdb fed the reads into MiXCR, producing one record per CDR3 protein. The sample shows fewer than 250,000 distinct CDR3 sequences, around 30% of them seen only once. Here the sequenced sample was a blood sample, taken at baseline and on day 111 from a kidney transplant recipient. The receptor source for this set is a male patient in his thirties who had COVID-19 and was a kidney transplant recipient. Some T cells may originate from the graft donor.

This clonotype was found once. This clone may be a read error of a much larger clone one base away. This sequence joins TRBV20-1 and TRBJ2-7, with a possible D match to TRBD2 (5 bases). CDR3 length: 14 residues. CDR1 is DFQATT, CDR2 SNEGSKA, per germline (reference sequence). V lost 7 bases, J lost 2 bases, and 18 bases lay in between. This CDR3 reads CSVIPGNQPYEQYF. The CDR3 DNA reads TGCAGTGTTATACCGGGAAACCAACCCTACGAGCAGTACTTC.

This clonotype was seen repeatedly, ten times or more. V gene TRBV6-5 combines with J gene TRBJ1-6; D is perhaps TRBD1 (5 bases). CDR1 is MNHEY, CDR2 SVGAGI, per germline. The length of the CDR3 is 16 residues. Trimming shortened V by 6 bases and J by 9 bases, and 21 bases separated the two germline ends. The CDR3: CASSSSFGAPPSPLHF. As DNA, the CDR3 is TGTGCCAGCAGCTCCTCTTTTGGGGCTCCACCTTCACCCCTCCACTTT.

Comment on this clonotype: A junction boundary mismatches the germline segment, possibly from a read error. This chain connects TRBV12-3 or TRBV12-4 to TRBJ1-6; 11 bases are shared with TRBD1. The CDR3 extends over 17 amino acids. The CDR3 protein is CASSPAGTGGLSSPLRF. The CDR3 DNA reads as TGTGCCAGCAGTCCCGCTGGGACAGGGGGATTAAGTTCACCCCTCCGCTTT.

This clonotype has a count of ten or more. The limits of the CDR3 on the DNA are not certain, so only TCRdb's listed CDR3 is given. The chain uses TRBV7-5 and TRBJ1-2. TRBV7-5 is a pseudogene. Termini included, the CDR3 measures 19 amino acids. CDR3 sequence: CISVPEKADEVGKTYGYTF.

Many counts were recorded for this clonotype. The chain recombines TRBV27 with TRBJ1-5; the D is unclear. CDR1 and CDR2 (germline): MNHEY, SMNVEV (reference sequence). The ends were cut back, 6 bases at V and 1 base at J, with 7 bases in the middle. The CDR3 loop spans 13 amino acids. The CDR3 sequence: CASSADSNQPQHF. Written as DNA, the CDR3 is TGTGCCAGCAGCGCGGACAGCAATCAGCCCCAGCATTTT.

Of note for this clonotype: A much more abundant neighbour one base away suggests this may be a read error. This chain connects TRBV6-8 to TRBJ1-1; D not resolved. Germline V gives CDR1 MNHGY, CDR2 SAAAGT. This CDR3 contains 11 residues. This CDR3 reads CASRIDAKAAF. The CDR3 DNA is TGTGCCAGCAGGATAGACGCTAAGGCGGCCTTT.

The table lists this clonotype with a count of one. This may be a read error, as it is one base from a much larger clone. This chain joins TRBV11-1 and TRBJ2-2; D is perhaps TRBD1 (6 bases). The ends were cut back, 8 bases at V and 4 bases at J, with 20 bases in the middle. The germline CDR1 and CDR2 sequences are SGHAT and FQDESV (reference sequence). The CDR3 contains 16 residues. CDR3 loop: CASGARPQGATGELFF. The DNA of the CDR3 is TGTGCCAGCGGCGCCCGGCCACAGGGTGCCACCGGGGAGCTGTTTTTT.

Many counts were recorded for this clonotype. The rearrangement joins TRBV5-6 to TRBJ2-7; D unresolved. Germline CDR1 is SGHDT and CDR2 is YYEEEE. The V end was cut by 0 bases, the J end by 2 bases, with 6 bases between. The CDR3 has 13 amino acids. Written as DNA, the CDR3 is TGTGCCAGCAGCTTGGTACATACCTACGAGCAGTACGTC. Translated, it gives CASSLVHTYEQYV.

This clonotype has ten or more counts. The chain has TRBV16 and TRBJ1-2, with unresolved D. Trimming pared 5 bases from V and 4 bases from J, leaving 23 bases between. The CDR3 runs 17 residues. Germline V lookup: CDR1 KGHSY, CDR2 FQNENV. The CDR3 nucleotides are TGTGCCAGCAGCAGATCCAAGGTCGTTAGAAAGACCTATGGCTACACCTTC. Its protein product is CASSRSKVVRKTYGYTF.